This TCR beta chain was retrieved from a study of PD-1 blockade in classical Hodgkin lymphoma. Sequencing was performed with immunoSEQ multiplex PCR; in TCRdb, only in-frame clones are kept and a portion is missing. The sample has about 40,000 clones, about 91% seen once. Each patient relapsed following autologous stem cell transplantation, and prior brentuximab vedotin exposure differed. CDR1 KGHSY and CDR2 FQNENV come from the germline V gene. V was shortened by 4 bases and J by 4 bases, with 14 bases between the two germline ends. CDR3 size: 14 residues. Comment on this clone: Antigen: not known.

Points from the study as a whole: Whereas CD4+ TCR diversity had risen significantly by C4D1, CD8+ TCR diversity had not.

The receptor was derived from a human donor with classical Hodgkin lymphoma. The source was peripheral blood mononuclear cells (PBMCs), collected before the second cycle of nivolumab. The chain carries TRBV16 and TRBJ2-7; D is tentatively TRBD1 or TRBD2 (5 bases each). CDR3 residues: CASSLGTLMYEQYF. For the CDR3, the DNA is TGTGCCAGCAGCCTCGGGACCTTAATGTACGAGCAGTACTTC.